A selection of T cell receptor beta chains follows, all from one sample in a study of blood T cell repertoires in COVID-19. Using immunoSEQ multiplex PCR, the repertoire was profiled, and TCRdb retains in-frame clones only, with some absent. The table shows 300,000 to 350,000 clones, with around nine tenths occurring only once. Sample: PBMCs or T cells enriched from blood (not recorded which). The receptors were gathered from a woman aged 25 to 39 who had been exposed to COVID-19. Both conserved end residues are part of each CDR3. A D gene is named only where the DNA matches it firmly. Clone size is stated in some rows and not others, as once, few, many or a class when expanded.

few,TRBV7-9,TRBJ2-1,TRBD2,CASSRLAEEQFF,TGTGCCAGCAGCCGCCTAGCGGAAGAGCAGTTCTTC
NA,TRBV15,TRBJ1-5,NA,CATSREDSRVLFSNQPQHF,TGTGCCACCAGCAGAGAAGACAGTAGGGTATTGTTTAGCAATCAGCCCCAGCATTTT
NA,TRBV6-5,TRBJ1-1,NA,CASRPDRMNTEAFF,TGTGCCAGCAGACCCGACAGGATGAACACTGAAGCTTTCTTT
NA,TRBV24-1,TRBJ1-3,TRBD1,CATSGGQGAGNTIYF,TGTGCCACCAGTGGTGGACAGGGGGCTGGAAACACCATATATTTT
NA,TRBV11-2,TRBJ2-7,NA,CASSSSSYEQYF,TGTGCCAGCAGCTCTAGCTCCTACGAGCAGTACTTC
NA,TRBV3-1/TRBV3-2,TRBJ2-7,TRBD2,CASSLPAEREGLKDHEQYF,TGTGCCAGCAGCCTTCCGGCGGAGCGGGAGGGCCTAAAAGACCACGAGCAGTACTTC
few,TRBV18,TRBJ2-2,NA,CASSPPTNTGELFF,TGTGCCAGCTCCCCACCCACGAACACCGGGGAGCTGTTTTTT
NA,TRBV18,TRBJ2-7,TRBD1,CASSPGQNYEQYF,TGTGCCAGCTCCCCGGGACAGAACTACGAGCAGTACTTC
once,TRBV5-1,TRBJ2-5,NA,CASRGIGDQETQYF,TGCGCCAGCAGAGGGATAGGGGACCAAGAGACCCAGTACTTC
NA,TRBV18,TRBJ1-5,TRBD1,CASSLDRGNRNQPQHF,TGTGCCAGCTCACTGGACAGGGGGAATCGCAATCAGCCCCAGCATTTT
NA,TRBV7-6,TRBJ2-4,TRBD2,CASSLEPAGGRAKNIQYF,TGTGCCAGCAGCTTAGAGCCGGCGGGAGGGCGGGCCAAAAACATTCAGTACTTC
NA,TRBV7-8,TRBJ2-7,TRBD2,CASSFLSGNSYEQYF,TGTGCCAGCAGCTTCCTAAGCGGGAATTCTTACGAGCAGTACTTC
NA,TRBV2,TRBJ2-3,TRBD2,CASRGGLAGSTDTQYF,TGTGCCAGCAGAGGGGGACTAGCGGGTAGCACAGATACGCAGTATTTT
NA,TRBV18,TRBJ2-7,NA,CASSPLRPSYEQYF,TGTGCCAGCTCACCATTGAGGCCCTCCTACGAGCAGTACTTC
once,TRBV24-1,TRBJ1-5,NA,CATSDSLGGDNQPQHF,TGTGCCACCAGTGATTCCCTGGGAGGGGACAATCAGCCCCAGCATTTT
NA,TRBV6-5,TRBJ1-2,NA,CASRRTEETF,TGTGCCAGCAGACGTACGGAGGAAACCTTC
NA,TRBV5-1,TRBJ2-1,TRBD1,CASSLEGTGFDEQFF,TGCGCCAGCAGCTTGGAAGGGACAGGTTTTGATGAGCAGTTCTTC
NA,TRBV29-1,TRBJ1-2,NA,CSVVTGFDYGYTF,TGCAGCGTCGTGACAGGTTTTGACTATGGCTACACCTTC
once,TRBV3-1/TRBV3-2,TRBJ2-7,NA,CASSQGSLPSYEQYF,TGTGCCAGCAGCCAAGGTAGTCTTCCCTCCTACGAGCAGTACTTC
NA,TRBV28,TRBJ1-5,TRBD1,CASTPGTGGFRISNQPQHF,TGTGCCAGCACGCCAGGGACAGGGGGGTTTCGGATTAGCAATCAGCCCCAGCATTTT
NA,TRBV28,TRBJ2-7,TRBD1,CASSGPQGGAGYEQYF,TGTGCCAGCAGTGGCCCCCAAGGGGGCGCGGGTTACGAGCAGTACTTC
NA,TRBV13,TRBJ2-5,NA,CASSVSREETQYF,TGTGCCAGCAGTGTCAGCAGGGAAGAGACCCAGTACTTC
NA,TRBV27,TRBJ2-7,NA,CASSLGRGDEQYF,TGTGCCAGCAGTTTAGGTAGGGGCGACGAGCAGTACTTC
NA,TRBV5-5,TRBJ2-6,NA,CASGDRLLLSGANVLTF,TGTGCCAGCGGCGACAGGCTACTCCTCTCTGGGGCCAACGTCCTGACTTTC
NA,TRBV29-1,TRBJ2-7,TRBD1,CSASGTEYYEQYF,TGCAGCGCGTCCGGGACAGAGTACTACGAGCAGTACTTC
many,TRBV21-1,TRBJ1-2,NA,CASGGGQAYGYTF,TGTGCCAGCGGAGGGGGACAGGCCTATGGCTACACCTTC
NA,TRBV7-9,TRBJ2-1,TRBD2,CASSLAGLANLLDEQFF,TGTGCCAGCAGCTTGGCGGGACTAGCCAATTTACTCGATGAGCAGTTCTTC
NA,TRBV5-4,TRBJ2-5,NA,CASSSGTFAGGETQYF,TGTGCCAGCAGCTCCGGGACTTTTGCTGGGGGAGAGACCCAGTACTTC
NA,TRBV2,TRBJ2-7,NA,CASWGDSYEQYF,TGTGCCAGCTGGGGAGACTCCTACGAGCAGTACTTC
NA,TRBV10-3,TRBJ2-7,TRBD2,CAISESVPRLAGGSGEQYF,TGTGCCATCAGTGAGTCCGTCCCCCGGCTAGCGGGAGGATCAGGTGAGCAGTACTTC
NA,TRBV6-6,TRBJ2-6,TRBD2,CATAGAGANVLTF,TGTGCCACAGCGGGGGCTGGGGCCAACGTCCTGACTTTC
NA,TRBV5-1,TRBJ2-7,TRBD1,CASSLKGTGDYEQYF,TGCGCCAGCAGCTTGAAGGGGACAGGGGACTACGAGCAGTACTTC
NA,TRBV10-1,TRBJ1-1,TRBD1,CASRGQANTEAFF,TGCGCCAGCAGGGGACAGGCGAACACTGAAGCTTTCTTT
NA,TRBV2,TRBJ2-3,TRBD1,CAGKQGVYDTQYF,TGTGCCGGCAAACAGGGGGTGTATGATACGCAGTATTTT
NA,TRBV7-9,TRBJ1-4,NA,CASTYFPGEKLFF,TGTGCCAGCACTTACTTTCCAGGTGAAAAACTGTTTTTT
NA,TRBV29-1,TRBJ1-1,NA,CSVVRNTEAFF,TGCAGCGTTGTGCGGAACACTGAAGCTTTCTTT
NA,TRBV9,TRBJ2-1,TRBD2,CASSVGLSGSRSYNEQFF,TGTGCCAGCAGCGTAGGTCTTAGCGGGAGCCGATCCTACAATGAGCAGTTCTTC
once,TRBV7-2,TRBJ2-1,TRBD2,CASRQASGSVNEQFF,TGTGCCAGCAGACAAGCTAGCGGGAGTGTGAATGAGCAGTTCTTC
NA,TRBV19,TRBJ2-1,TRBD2,CASSTSGSSYNEQFF,TGTGCCAGTAGCACTAGCGGGAGCTCCTACAATGAGCAGTTCTTC
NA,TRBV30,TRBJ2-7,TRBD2,CAWTTSSGSWPFYEQYF,TGTGCCTGGACAACATCTAGCGGGAGCTGGCCTTTTTACGAGCAGTACTTC
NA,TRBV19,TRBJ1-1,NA,CASSTGESKKAFF,TGTGCCAGTAGTACAGGGGAAAGCAAAAAAGCTTTCTTT
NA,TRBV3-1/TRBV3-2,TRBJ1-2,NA,CASSQGGVINYGYTF,TGTGCCAGCAGCCAAGGGGGAGTGATTAACTATGGCTACACCTTC
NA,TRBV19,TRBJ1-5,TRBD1,CASSIGGTGDQPQHF,TGTGCCAGTAGTATAGGGGGGACAGGGGACCAGCCCCAGCATTTT
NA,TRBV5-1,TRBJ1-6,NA,CASSSGNSPLHF,TGCGCCAGCAGCTCCGGTAATTCACCCCTCCACTTT
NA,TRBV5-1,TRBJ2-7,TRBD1,CASSSQGDEQYF,TGCGCCAGCAGCTCCCAGGGGGATGAGCAGTACTTC